These 15 T cell receptor beta chains originate from one sample sequenced in a study of cytomegalovirus exposure and HLA in healthy donors. Primers included in the PCR were 60 Vbeta and 13 Jbeta primers. The table came from immunoSEQ multiplex PCR; TCRdb's copy has only in-frame clones and leaves some out. Among roughly 200,000 clones listed, nearly 80% were seen once. The source material was PBMCs. These receptors originate from a female donor in good health and CMV-seronegative.

This sequence joins TRBV7-9 and TRBJ2-7, with a weak D call TRBD2 (6 bases). This CDR3 has 12 amino acids. Germline CDR1 SEHNR, CDR2 FQNEAQ (reference sequence). V dropped 4 bases and J dropped 5 bases, with 9 bases sitting between them. CDR3: CASSWGEDEQYF. DNA for the CDR3: TGTGCCAGCAGCTGGGGGGAGGACGAGCAGTACTTC.

In this sample, this clone turned up a few times. The rearrangement links TRBV29-1 to TRBJ1-1, with D possibly being TRBD1 (5 bases). CDR1 SQVTM and CDR2 ANQGSEA come from the germline V gene. The length of the CDR3 is 13 residues. The V end lost 7 bases, the J end lost 1 base, and 13 bases lay between the germline ends. The CDR3, as DNA: TGCAGCGCCGGGGGACGGAAGAACACTGAAGCTTTCTTT. As protein: CSAGGRKNTEAFF.

The sample holds one count of this clone. CDR3 loop: CASSFSQGTDTQYF. The CDR3 coding sequence is TGTGCCAGCAGTTTTTCCCAGGGGACAGATACGCAGTATTTT. The chain combines TRBV27 with TRBJ2-3; D is possibly TRBD1 (6 bases). V was trimmed by 3 bases and J by 3 bases, leaving 10 bases between them. The CDR3 runs 14 residues. CDR1 is MNHEY, CDR2 SMNVEV, per germline (reference sequence).

The chain carries TRBV2 and TRBJ2-7, with TRBD2 identical over 7 bases. The length of the CDR3 is 17 residues. V lost 4 bases and J lost 0; bases outside the gene matches: 12. Germline V gene sequence: CDR1 SNHLY, CDR2 FYNNEI. Here the CDR3 reads CASSVPLSGAFSYEQYF. The CDR3 region has the DNA TGTGCCAGCAGTGTACCATTGAGCGGGGCCTTCTCCTACGAGCAGTACTTC.

The V call is TRBV13, the J call TRBJ2-3; TRBD2 aligns across 10 bases. CDR3 size: 16 residues. The V and J ends lost 5 bases and 4 bases, in that order; junction bases with no gene match: 9. Germline V lookup: CDR1 PRHDT, CDR2 FYEKMQ (reference sequence). The CDR3 sequence is CASSRAGLAGADTQYF. The DNA for the CDR3 is TGTGCCAGCAGCCGTGCGGGGCTAGCGGGAGCAGATACGCAGTATTTT.

Here the CDR3 DNA reads TGTGCCAGCAGCTTCGTTCGAGACAATGAGCAGTTCTTC. It yields the protein CASSFVRDNEQFF. The rearrangement links TRBV13 to TRBJ2-1; D remains unclear. This CDR3 is built from 13 residues. Germline V gene lookup returns CDR1 PRHDT and CDR2 FYEKMQ (reference sequence). The ends were cut back, 3 bases at V and 5 bases at J, with 8 bases in the middle.

Turning to this clone: An end of the junction does not agree with germline; a read error may underlie this. The chain joins TRBV12-5 to TRBJ2-7; weak D call: TRBD2 (7 bases). Germline lookup yields CDR1 LGHNT and CDR2 FRNRAP. There are 16 residues in the CDR3. As DNA, the CDR3 is TGTGCTAGTGGTTTGGCCGGGGGCGGGGGAGCCCCCTCCATGCACTTC. Translation: CASGLAGGGGAPSMHF.

This clone was seen a few times. The gene calls are TRBV7-2 and TRBJ2-7; 12 bases are shared with TRBD2. This CDR3 has 15 residues. The V segment lost 6 bases and the J segment 2 bases; nucleotides outside the gene matches: 5. The germline V gene encodes CDR1 SGHTA and CDR2 FQGNSA. The CDR3 DNA reads TGTGCCAGCAGGAAAACTAGCGGGGGGCCCTACGAGCAGTACTTC. As protein: CASRKTSGGPYEQYF.

The CDR3 spells CASSLASGSPLPTQYF. The DNA of the CDR3 is TGTGCCAGCAGCTTGGCTAGCGGGAGTCCCCTTCCTACGCAGTATTTT. J is TRBJ2-3 and V is TRBV11-3, with 10 bases identical to TRBD2. This CDR3 contains 16 residues. Germline CDR1 reads SGHNT; CDR2 reads YENEEA. V shed 3 bases, J shed 8 bases, and the junction held 11 bases outside the gene matches.

The table lists this clone with a count of one. The chain uses TRBV6-8 and TRBJ2-1, with TRBD2 matching 11 bases. The germline gives CDR1 MNHGY, CDR2 SAAAGT. This CDR3 is 17 amino acids long. Trimming removed 6 bases from V and 6 bases from J; junction bases left unmatched: 13. CDR3 residues: CASRLRPLAGGRNEQFF. For the CDR3, the DNA is TGTGCCAGCAGGTTACGTCCCCTAGCGGGAGGTCGCAATGAGCAGTTCTTC.

This sequence joins TRBV7-2 and TRBJ2-2, with TRBD1 matching over 7 bases. This CDR3 region has 15 residues. The J segment lost 6 bases and the V segment lost 1 base, leaving 5 bases of the junction unmatched. Germline CDR1 reads SGHTA; CDR2 reads FQGNSA. CDR3 DNA: TGTGCCAGCAGCTTAGTATCAAGGGGGCCCGGGGAGCTGTTTTTT. This encodes CASSLVSRGPGELFF.

The chain joins TRBV11-3 to TRBJ1-1, with 11 positions matching TRBD1. V lost 4 bases, J lost 4 bases, and 8 bases stayed unmatched. The length of the CDR3 is 16 residues. The V gene's germline CDR1 is SGHNT and CDR2 YENEEA. In DNA form, the CDR3 reads TGTGCCAGCAGCTCCGGACAGGGGGCATGGGGCACTGAAGCTTTCTTT. This translates into CASSSGQGAWGTEAFF.

This clone has more than one count but fewer than ten. The genes are TRBV5-1 and TRBJ2-3, with 11 nucleotides matching TRBD2. The trim removed 7 bases at V and 2 bases at J, leaving 6 bases unmatched. CDR3 length equals 15 residues. CDR1 and CDR2 (germline): SGHRS, YFSETQ. CDR3 protein: CASYLAGGHTDTQYF. The DNA of the CDR3 is TGCGCCAGCTATCTAGCGGGGGGTCACACAGATACGCAGTATTTT.

The gene calls are TRBV6-5 and TRBJ1-5; D uncertain. Germline V gene data show CDR1 as MNHEY and CDR2 as SVGAGI. V was clipped by 5 bases and J by 2 bases, with 7 bases between them. CDR3 size: 13 residues. As DNA, the CDR3 is TGTGCCAGCAGTCTCTGGCGCAATCAGCCCCAGCATTTT. This codes for CASSLWRNQPQHF.

The V gene is TRBV2, the J gene TRBJ2-3; 7 nucleotides agree with TRBD1. Germline values: CDR1 SNHLY, CDR2 FYNNEI. The J segment lost 4 bases and the V segment lost 4 bases, leaving 8 bases of the junction unmatched. The CDR3 runs to 15 residues. CDR3 sequence: CASSATGRGPDTQYF. CDR3 sequence (DNA): TGTGCCAGCAGTGCTACTGGTAGGGGGCCAGATACGCAGTATTTT.